A single sample is the source of the 16 T cell receptor beta chains below, sequenced in a study of shared clonotypes between healthy human individuals. CD45RO-negative, CCR7-positively selected cells formed the naive CD8 fraction, excluding terminally differentiated effector memory CD45RA+ cells. Here immunoSEQ multiplex PCR was the method, and the copy in TCRdb shows in-frame clones only, minus some. The data contain about 1.9 million clones, just under 95% of them seen just once; the ten biggest clones take up around 1.7%. Sequencing was done on a sample of naive CD8+ T cells from PBMCs. These receptors all stem from a man in his late teens or twenties in good health. Some clones in this sample may be carry-over from other donors' samples.

The V call is TRBV6-5, the J call TRBJ2-7, with D perhaps matching TRBD1 (6 bases). The CDR3 runs 14 residues. Germline V gene data show CDR1 as MNHEY and CDR2 as SVGAGI. Trimming took 6 bases from V and 5 from J, leaving 17 bases between them. CDR3 nucleotide sequence: TGTGCCAGCAGAACTAATCCAGGACAGAACGAGCAGTACTTC. Its translation is CASRTNPGQNEQYF.

This chain uses TRBV5-1 with TRBJ2-7; no clear D gene. The germline V gene has CDR1 SGHRS and CDR2 YFSETQ. The CDR3 has 13 amino acids. The V gene lost 4 bases and the J gene lost 4 bases, with 12 bases spanning the gap. The CDR3 bases are TGCGCCAGCAGCCCCGGCATTGTATACGAGCAGTACTTC. It encodes CASSPGIVYEQYF. The complete variable domain, with remaining parts taken from reference TRBV5-1 and TRBJ2-7, reads KAGVTQTPRYLIKTRGQQVTLSCSPISGHRSVSWYQQTPGQGLQFLFEYFSETQRNKGNFPGRFSGRQFSNSRSEMNVSTLELGDSALYLCASSPGIVYEQYFGPGTRLTVT.

This chain links TRBV28 with TRBJ2-3; 9 bases map to TRBD1. V trimming: 2 bases; J trimming: 10 bases; junction bases outside the gene matches: 7. The length of the CDR3 is 14 residues. The germline CDR1 and CDR2 sequences are MDHEN and SYDVKM. The DNA for the CDR3 is TGTGCCAGCAGTTTAACGGACAGGGGAGAAGCGCAGTATTTT. Translation: CASSLTDRGEAQYF.

In regard to this clone: Distinct nucleotide sequences in the sample also encode this CDR3. The chain joins TRBV29-1 to TRBJ1-3; perhaps TRBD1 as D (5 bases). The CDR3 has 13 amino acids. V gave up 1 base and J gave up 3 bases, with 7 bases separating them. CDR1 SQVTM and CDR2 ANQGSEA come from the germline V gene. CDR3 region: CSVEVGDGNTIYF. CDR3 bases: TGCAGCGTTGAAGTAGGGGATGGAAACACCATATATTTT.

The chain carries TRBV27 and TRBJ2-7, with a tentative D call TRBD1 (5 bases). Trimming shortened V by 5 bases and J by 7 bases, and 18 bases separated the two germline ends. Germline CDR1 reads MNHEY; CDR2 reads SMNVEV (reference sequence). The CDR3 consists of 14 residues. CDR3 in DNA: TGTGCCAGCAGTGTTCTACAGGCTGTGGGGGAGCAGTACTTC. Encoded protein: CASSVLQAVGEQYF.

This sequence joins TRBV28 and TRBJ1-4; D is undetermined. CDR1 and CDR2 (germline): MDHEN, SYDVKM. V was cut by 1 base and J by 5 bases, with 17 bases left in between. CDR3 length equals 17 residues. The CDR3 spells CASSLYPSGVENEKLFF. CDR3 sequence (DNA): TGTGCCAGCAGTTTATATCCGAGCGGGGTCGAGAATGAAAAACTGTTTTTT.

CDR3 amino acids: CASSLPLSGGRTDTQYF. The CDR3 DNA reads as TGTGCCAGCAGTCTTCCTCTCAGTGGGGGGCGCACAGATACGCAGTATTTT. The chain joins TRBV25-1 to TRBJ2-3, with D possibly called TRBD1 or TRBD2 (6 bases each). This CDR3 contains 17 residues. The germline V gene has CDR1 MGHDK and CDR2 SYGVNS. Trimming left V 5 bases short and J 1 base short, with 19 bases between.

The chain recombines TRBV10-3 with TRBJ2-2; D is possibly TRBD2 (5 bases). V gave up 0 bases and J gave up 6 bases, with 11 bases separating them. The germline V gene encodes CDR1 ENHRY and CDR2 SYGVKD. CDR3 length equals 15 residues. CDR3 residues: CAISESGGPAGELFF. Here the CDR3 DNA reads TGTGCCATCAGTGAGTCCGGCGGGCCAGCCGGGGAGCTGTTTTTT.

V usage is TRBV7-6 and J usage is TRBJ1-1; D might be TRBD1 (6 bases). CDR1 SGHVS and CDR2 FNYEAQ come from the germline V gene. V lost 5 bases and J 1 base, leaving 11 bases between the germline ends. The CDR3 has 14 residues. The DNA of the CDR3 is TGTGCCAGCAGCCACGAGGGGGAGAACACTGAAGCTTTCTTT. This sequence encodes CASSHEGENTEAFF.

The gene calls are TRBV28 and TRBJ2-7; D unresolved. V shed 4 bases and J shed 6 bases, with 16 bases lying between them. CDR3 size: 14 residues. Germline V CDR1 and CDR2: MDHEN, SYDVKM. In DNA, the CDR3 is TGTGCCAGCAGTTCCGTGGACCTAGTGGGCGAGCAGTACTTC. It translates to CASSSVDLVGEQYF.

This clone appeared once. CDR3 bases: TGTGCCAGCAGTGAAAGGGGGACAGGCGAGCAGTACTTC. It encodes CASSERGTGEQYF. The rearrangement links TRBV2 to TRBJ2-7; 8 bases match TRBD1. CDR3 length equals 13 residues. Trimming removed 2 bases from V and 6 bases from J; junction bases left unmatched: 3. The germline V gene has CDR1 SNHLY and CDR2 FYNNEI. Based on the CDR3 plus reference TRBV2 and TRBJ2-7, the full variable domain is EPEVTQTPSHQVTQMGQEVILRCVPISNHLYFYWYRQILGQKVEFLVSFYNNEISEKSEIFDDQFSVERPDGSNFTLKIRSTKLEDSAMYFCASSERGTGEQYFGPGTRLTVT.

On this clone: An end of the junction differs from the germline gene, which may be a read error. The chain combines TRBV28 with TRBJ1-5, with D perhaps matching TRBD1 (6 bases). The germline V gene has CDR1 MDHEN and CDR2 SYDVKM. This CDR3 region has 15 residues. In DNA form, the CDR3 reads TGTGCCAGCAATTTAAGGACAGTAGGCAATCAGCCCCAGCATTTT. This encodes CASNLRTVGNQPQHF.

CDR3 sequence reads: CASSVGWTGGWETQYF. The CDR3 DNA reads as TGTGCCAGCAGCGTAGGATGGACAGGGGGCTGGGAGACCCAGTACTTC. V gene TRBV9 combines with J gene TRBJ2-5; TRBD1 agrees at 11 bases. V shed 0 bases and J 5 bases; nucleotides not matched to a gene: 6. Germline V lookup: CDR1 SGDLS, CDR2 YYNGEE. This CDR3 contains 16 residues. The variable domain in full, with the rest retrieved from reference TRBV9 and TRBJ2-5, is DSGVTQTPKHLITATGQRVTLRCSPRSGDLSVYWYQQSLDQGLQFLIQYYNGEERAKGNILERFSAQQFPDLHSELNLSSLELGDSALYFCASSVGWTGGWETQYFGPGTRLLVL.

This sequence joins TRBV10-3 and TRBJ2-2; D is unresolved. Trimming shortened V by 6 bases and J by 4 bases, and 9 bases separated the two germline ends. Germline-derived CDR1 and CDR2 are ENHRY and SYGVKD. The CDR3 totals 13 residues. The CDR3 sequence: CAISVSITGELFF. The CDR3, as DNA: TGTGCCATCAGCGTGTCGATCACCGGGGAGCTGTTTTTT.

The chain's CDR3 is CASSQGSSSDEQYF. DNA of the CDR3: TGTGCCAGCAGCCAAGGGTCCTCAAGCGACGAGCAGTACTTC. The V and J genes are TRBV5-4 and TRBJ2-7; D is unresolved. This CDR3 has 14 amino acids. V was clipped by 4 bases and J by 5 bases, with 16 bases between them. Looked up from germline, CDR1 is SGHNT and CDR2 is YYREEE (reference sequence).

The CDR3 sequence: CASSLLTGSTDTQYF. CDR3 DNA sequence: TGTGCCAGCAGCCTCCTGACAGGGAGCACAGATACGCAGTATTTT. This sequence joins TRBV11-2 and TRBJ2-3, with 7 bases fitting TRBD1. With V trimmed by 5 bases and J by 0 bases, 5 bases remained unmatched. The CDR3 spans 15 residues. CDR1 SGHAT and CDR2 FQNNGV come from the germline V gene. The full variable domain, rest sourced from reference TRBV11-2 and TRBJ2-3, is EAGVAQSPRYKIIEKRQSVAFWCNPISGHATLYWYQQILGQGPKLLIQFQNNGVVDDSQLPKDRFSAERLKGVDSTLKIQPAKLEDSAVYLCASSLLTGSTDTQYFGPGTRLTVL.